This T cell receptor beta chain was found in a study of T cell responses to AZD1222 COVID-19 vaccine. This CDR3 region has 13 residues. Germline lookup yields CDR1 SEHNR and CDR2 FQNEAQ (reference sequence). V lost 4 bases and J 4 bases, leaving 10 bases between the germline ends. Comment on this clone: Its target is not known.

Generated by immunoSEQ multiplex PCR, the TCRdb table keeps only in-frame clones and is missing some. The sample comprises about 60,000 clones, around 85% of which are singletons, and approximately 16% rests with the top ten. Study observations and caveats: Spike-specific TCR breadth and depth both grew after two AZD1222 doses. Seropositive at baseline were only five or six AZD1222 recipients.

This receptor was identified in an adult in good health. Sequencing was performed on peripheral blood, taken on day 0 of AZD1222 vaccination. The chain employs TRBV7-9 and TRBJ1-2; tentative D call: TRBD1 (5 bases). CDR3 sequence: CASSWGSGYGYTF. For the CDR3, the DNA is TGTGCCAGCAGCTGGGGGTCAGGCTATGGCTACACCTTC.